These 8 T cell receptor beta chains came from one sample sequenced in a study of breast tumors, draining lymph nodes, adjacent tissues. MiXCR, applied by TCRdb to the multiplex PCR reads, yields one record per CDR3 protein. The data contain approximately 22,000 distinct CDR3 sequences, roughly three fifths of them seen just once; the ten biggest clones take up 15% to 20%. Sequencing used tumor-adjacent breast tissue. These receptors were taken from a female donor with breast cancer. Some clones in this sample may be carry-over from other donors' samples.

J is TRBJ1-2 and V is TRBV20-1, with no clear D. The V gene lost 5 bases and the J gene lost 7 bases, with 11 bases spanning the gap. The CDR3 is 11 residues long. Germline CDR1 reads DFQATT; CDR2 reads SNEGSKA (reference sequence). CDR3 amino acids: CSASTIAGYTF. Here the CDR3 DNA reads TGCAGTGCTTCCACGATAGCTGGCTACACCTTC.

For this clonotype: A read error may produce the germline difference seen at one junction end. The V gene is TRBV5-4, the J gene TRBJ1-5, with D unresolved. Germline V CDR1 and CDR2: SGHNT, YYREEE (reference sequence). This CDR3 is 13 amino acids long. CDR3 in amino acids: CASSSDPAQPQHF. The DNA for the CDR3 is TGTGCCAGCAGCTCGGACCCAGCGCAGCCCCAGCACTTT.

In this sample, this clonotype is medium-sized. This rearrangement joins TRBV6-4 to TRBJ2-1; 7 bases agree with TRBD1. The germline CDR1 and CDR2 sequences are MRHNA and SNTAGT. This CDR3 has 18 amino acids. V was pared by 0 bases and J by 12 bases, with 20 bases of the junction left unmatched. The CDR3 nucleotides are TGTGCCAGCAGTGACTCTACTACCAAGGCGCAGGGGGAATTAAGGCAGTTCTTC. This translates into CASSDSTTKAQGELRQFF.

This clonotype was observed at least ten times. Given a much more abundant clone one base away, this may be a read error. The chain has TRBV20-1 and TRBJ2-4; 7 bases map to TRBD1. Germline trimming cut 1 base from V and 8 bases from J; bases unmatched to any gene: 11. Germline CDR1 is DFQATT and CDR2 is SNEGSKA (reference sequence). The CDR3 is made up of 15 amino acids. CDR3 nucleotides: TGCAGTGCTAGAGTTCGGAGACAGGGCGCACACATTCAGTACTTC. Its protein product is CSARVRRQGAHIQYF.

By sample fraction, this clonotype is medium-sized (0.01 to 0.1%). This chain uses TRBV2 with TRBJ2-7; D is ambiguous. Looked up from germline, CDR1 is SNHLY and CDR2 is FYNNEI. The CDR3 consists of 12 residues. V dropped 5 bases and J dropped 2 bases, with 7 bases sitting between them. CDR3 region: CASSLETYEQYF. DNA for the CDR3: TGTGCCAGCAGTCTCGAAACCTACGAGCAGTACTTC.

Points on this clonotype: Sequence at one end of the junction differs from germline and may be a read error. This chain uses TRBV7-9 with TRBJ2-4; the D is unclear. The CDR3 is made up of 15 amino acids. The germline CDR1 and CDR2 sequences are SEHNR and FQNEAQ (reference sequence). The CDR3 sequence: CASSLGLSGENIQHF. The CDR3 bases are TGTGCCAGCAGCTTAGGGTTGTCAGGAGAAAACATTCAGCACTTC. Full variable domain (outside the CDR3, taken from reference TRBV7-9 and TRBJ2-4): DTGVSQNPRHKITKRGQNVTFRCDPISEHNRLYWYRQTLGQGPEFLTYFQNEAQLEKSRLLSDRFSAERPKGSFSTLEIQRTEQGDSAMYLCASSLGLSGENIQHFGAGTRLSVL.

The J gene is TRBJ2-6, the V gene TRBV29-1; tentatively, D is TRBD2 (5 bases). V shed 5 bases and J shed 2 bases, with 10 bases lying between them. Germline CDR1 SQVTM, CDR2 ANQGSEA. This CDR3 has 14 residues. CDR3 bases: TGCAGCGTTCGTGAGGGAACTGGGGCCAACGTCCTGACTTTC. It codes for CSVREGTGANVLTF.

This chain links TRBV7-2 with TRBJ2-7, with a weak D call TRBD2 (6 bases). Per the germline V gene, CDR1 is SGHTA and CDR2 is FQGNSA. This CDR3 has 14 residues. V gave up 3 bases and J gave up 9 bases, with 18 bases separating them. CDR3 sequence: CASSLDGTLGAQYF. CDR3 coding DNA: TGTGCCAGCAGCTTGGATGGGACTCTCGGTGCGCAGTACTTC.